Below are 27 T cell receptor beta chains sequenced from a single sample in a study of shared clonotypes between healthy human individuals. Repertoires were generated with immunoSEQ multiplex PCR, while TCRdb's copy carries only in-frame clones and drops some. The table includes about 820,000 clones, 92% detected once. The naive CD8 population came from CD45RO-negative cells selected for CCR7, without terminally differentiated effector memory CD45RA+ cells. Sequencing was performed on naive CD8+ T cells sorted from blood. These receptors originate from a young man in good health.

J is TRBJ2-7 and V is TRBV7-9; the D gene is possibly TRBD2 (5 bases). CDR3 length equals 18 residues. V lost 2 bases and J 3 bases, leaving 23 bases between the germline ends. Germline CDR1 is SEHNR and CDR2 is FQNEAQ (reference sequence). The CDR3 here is CASSLQFQASGYVYEQYF. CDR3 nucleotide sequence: TGTGCCAGCAGCTTACAATTTCAGGCGTCGGGGTATGTCTACGAGCAGTACTTC. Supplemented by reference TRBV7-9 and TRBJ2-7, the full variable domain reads DTGVSQNPRHKITKRGQNVTFRCDPISEHNRLYWYRQTLGQGPEFLTYFQNEAQLEKSRLLSDRFSAERPKGSFSTLEIQRTEQGDSAMYLCASSLQFQASGYVYEQYFGPGTRLTVT.

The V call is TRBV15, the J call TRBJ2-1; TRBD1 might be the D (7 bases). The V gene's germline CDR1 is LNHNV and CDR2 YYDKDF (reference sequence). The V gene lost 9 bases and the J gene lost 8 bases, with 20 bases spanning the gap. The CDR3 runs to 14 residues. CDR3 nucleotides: TGTGCCACGCTACCGCAGGGGGGCCTTGATGAGCAGTTCTTC. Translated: CATLPQGGLDEQFF.

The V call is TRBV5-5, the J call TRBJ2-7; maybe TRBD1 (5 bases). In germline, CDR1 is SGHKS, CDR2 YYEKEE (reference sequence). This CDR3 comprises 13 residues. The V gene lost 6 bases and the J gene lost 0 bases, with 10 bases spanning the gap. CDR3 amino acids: CASTSDNSYEQYF. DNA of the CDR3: TGTGCCAGCACTTCGGACAACTCCTACGAGCAGTACTTC. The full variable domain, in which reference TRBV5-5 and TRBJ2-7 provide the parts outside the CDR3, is DAGVTQSPTHLIKTRGQQVTLRCSPISGHKSVSWYQQVLGQGPQFIFQYYEKEERGRGNFPDRFSARQFPNYSSELNVNALLLGDSALYLCASTSDNSYEQYFGPGTRLTVT.

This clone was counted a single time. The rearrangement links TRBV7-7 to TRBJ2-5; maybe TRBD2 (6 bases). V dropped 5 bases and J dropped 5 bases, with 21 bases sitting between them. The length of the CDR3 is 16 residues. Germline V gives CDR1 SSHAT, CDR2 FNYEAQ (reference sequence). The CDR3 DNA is TGTGCCAGCAGCCAAGAAGTCGGGACTGGCGGGGAGACCCAGTACTTC. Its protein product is CASSQEVGTGGETQYF. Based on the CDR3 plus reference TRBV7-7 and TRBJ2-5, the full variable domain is GAGVSQSPRYKVTKRGQDVTLRCDPISSHATLYWYQQALGQGPEFLTYFNYEAQPDKSGLPSDRFSAERPEGSISTLTIQRTEQRDSAMYRCASSQEVGTGGETQYFGPGTRLLVL.

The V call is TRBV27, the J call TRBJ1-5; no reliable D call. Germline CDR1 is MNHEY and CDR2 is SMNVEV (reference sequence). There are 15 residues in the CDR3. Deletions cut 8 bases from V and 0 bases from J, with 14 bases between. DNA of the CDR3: TGTGCCAGCCAAATAGGGCTGGGTAGCAATCAGCCCCAGCATTTT. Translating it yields CASQIGLGSNQPQHF.

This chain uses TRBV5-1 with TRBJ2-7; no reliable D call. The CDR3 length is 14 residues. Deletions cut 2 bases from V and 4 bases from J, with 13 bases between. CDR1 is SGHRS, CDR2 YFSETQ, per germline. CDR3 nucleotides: TGCGCCAGCAGCTTCGGTACCCCCGCATACGAGCAGTACTTC. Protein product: CASSFGTPAYEQYF.

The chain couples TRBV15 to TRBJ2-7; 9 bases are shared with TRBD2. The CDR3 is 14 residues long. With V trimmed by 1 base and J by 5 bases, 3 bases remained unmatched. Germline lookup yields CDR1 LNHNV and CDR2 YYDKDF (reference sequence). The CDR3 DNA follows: TGTGCCACCAGCAGAGGGGCGGGAGGGGACGAGCAGTACTTC. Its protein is CATSRGAGGDEQYF.

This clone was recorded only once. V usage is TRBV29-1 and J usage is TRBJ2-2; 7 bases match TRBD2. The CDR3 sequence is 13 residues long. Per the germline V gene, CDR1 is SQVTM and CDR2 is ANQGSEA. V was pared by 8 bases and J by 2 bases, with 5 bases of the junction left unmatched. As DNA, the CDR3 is TGCAGCTTCTTAGCGGGCAACACCGGGGAGCTGTTTTTT. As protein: CSFLAGNTGELFF.

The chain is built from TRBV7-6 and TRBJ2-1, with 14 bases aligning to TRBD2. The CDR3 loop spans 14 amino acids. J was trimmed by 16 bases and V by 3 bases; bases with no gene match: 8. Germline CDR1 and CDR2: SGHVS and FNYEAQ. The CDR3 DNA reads TGTGCCAGCAGCTTCCGGACTAGCGGGAGGAATATTTTCTTC. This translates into CASSFRTSGRNIFF.

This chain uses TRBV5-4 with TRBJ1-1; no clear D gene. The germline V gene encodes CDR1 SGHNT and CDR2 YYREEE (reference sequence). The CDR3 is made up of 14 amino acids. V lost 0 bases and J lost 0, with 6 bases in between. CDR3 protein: CASSLADLNTEAFF. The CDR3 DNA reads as TGTGCCAGCAGCTTGGCCGATTTGAACACTGAAGCTTTCTTT.

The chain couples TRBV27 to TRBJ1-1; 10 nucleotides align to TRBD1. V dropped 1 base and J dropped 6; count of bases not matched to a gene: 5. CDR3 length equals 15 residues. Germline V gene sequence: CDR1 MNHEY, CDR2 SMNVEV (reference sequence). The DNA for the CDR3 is TGTGCCAGCAGTTTATTAGGGGACAGGGGTTCTGAAGCTTTCTTT. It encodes CASSLLGDRGSEAFF.

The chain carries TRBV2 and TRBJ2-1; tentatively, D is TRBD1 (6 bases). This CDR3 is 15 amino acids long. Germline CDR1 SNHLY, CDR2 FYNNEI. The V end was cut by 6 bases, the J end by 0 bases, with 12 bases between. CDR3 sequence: CASRMDSSSYNEQFF. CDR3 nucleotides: TGTGCCAGCAGAATGGACAGCAGCTCCTACAATGAGCAGTTCTTC.

The CDR3 loop reads CASRDGSNQPQHF. DNA of the CDR3: TGTGCCAGCAGGGACGGAAGCAATCAGCCCCAGCATTTT. This chain links TRBV7-9 with TRBJ1-5; D ambiguous. V was shortened by 6 bases and J by 1 base, with 7 bases between the two germline ends. The CDR3 contains 13 residues. Germline CDR1 reads SEHNR; CDR2 reads FQNEAQ (reference sequence).

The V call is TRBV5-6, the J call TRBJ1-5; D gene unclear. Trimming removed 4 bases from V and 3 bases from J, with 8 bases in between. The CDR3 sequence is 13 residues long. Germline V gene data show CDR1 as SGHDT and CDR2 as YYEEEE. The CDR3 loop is CASSPGYNQPQHF. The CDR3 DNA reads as TGTGCCAGCAGCCCGGGGTACAATCAGCCCCAGCATTTT.

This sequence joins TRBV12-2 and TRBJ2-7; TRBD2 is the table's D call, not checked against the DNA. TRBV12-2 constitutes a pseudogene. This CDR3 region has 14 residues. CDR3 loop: CASRSQREAGEQYF. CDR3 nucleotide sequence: TGTGCAAGTCGCTCACAGCGGGAGGCGGGCGAGCAGTACTTC.

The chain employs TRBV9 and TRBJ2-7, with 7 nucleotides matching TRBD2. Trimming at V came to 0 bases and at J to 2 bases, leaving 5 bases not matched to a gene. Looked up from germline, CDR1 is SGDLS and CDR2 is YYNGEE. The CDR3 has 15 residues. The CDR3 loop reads CASSVAGGSAYEQYF. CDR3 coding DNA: TGTGCCAGCAGCGTAGCGGGAGGTAGCGCCTACGAGCAGTACTTC.

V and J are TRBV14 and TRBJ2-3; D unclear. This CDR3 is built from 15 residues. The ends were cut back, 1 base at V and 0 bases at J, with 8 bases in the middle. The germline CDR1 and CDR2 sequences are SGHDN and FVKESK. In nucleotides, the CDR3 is TGTGCCAGCAGCCAAGTCGGCCACAGCACAGATACGCAGTATTTT. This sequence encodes CASSQVGHSTDTQYF.

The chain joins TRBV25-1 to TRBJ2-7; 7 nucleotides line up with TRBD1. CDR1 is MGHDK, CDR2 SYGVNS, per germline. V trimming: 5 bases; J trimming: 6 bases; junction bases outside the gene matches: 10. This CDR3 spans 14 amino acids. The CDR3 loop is CASSHSTGNGEQYF. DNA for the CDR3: TGTGCCAGCAGTCATTCGACAGGGAACGGCGAGCAGTACTTC.

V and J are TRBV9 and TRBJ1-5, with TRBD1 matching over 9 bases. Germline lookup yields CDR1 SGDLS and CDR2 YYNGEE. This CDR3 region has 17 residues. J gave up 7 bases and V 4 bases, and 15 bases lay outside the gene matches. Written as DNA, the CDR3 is TGTGCCAGCAGCCCAGAGGGACAGGGCCCTGGTGAACAGCCCCAGCATTTT. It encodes CASSPEGQGPGEQPQHF.

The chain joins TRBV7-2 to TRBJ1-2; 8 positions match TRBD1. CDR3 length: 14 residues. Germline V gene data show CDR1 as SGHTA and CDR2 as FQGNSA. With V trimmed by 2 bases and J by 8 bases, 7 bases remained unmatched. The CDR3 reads CASSLYSGQEGYTF. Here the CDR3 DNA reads TGTGCCAGCAGCTTATATTCGGGACAGGAGGGCTACACCTTC.

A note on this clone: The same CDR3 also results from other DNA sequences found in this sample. The CDR3 here is CASSLTGMNTEAFF. CDR3 nucleotide sequence: TGTGCCAGCAGCCTGACAGGCATGAACACTGAAGCTTTCTTT. The chain couples TRBV5-4 to TRBJ1-1; maybe TRBD1 (6 bases). The CDR3 spans 14 residues. V was cut by 4 bases and J by 0 bases, with 10 bases left in between. CDR1 SGHNT and CDR2 YYREEE come from the germline V gene (reference sequence).

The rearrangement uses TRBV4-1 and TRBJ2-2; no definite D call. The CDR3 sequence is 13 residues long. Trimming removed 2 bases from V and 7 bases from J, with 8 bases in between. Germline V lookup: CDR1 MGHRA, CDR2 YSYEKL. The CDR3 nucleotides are TGCGCCAGCAGCCAAACCTTGGGCGGGGAGCTGTTTTTT. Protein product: CASSQTLGGELFF.

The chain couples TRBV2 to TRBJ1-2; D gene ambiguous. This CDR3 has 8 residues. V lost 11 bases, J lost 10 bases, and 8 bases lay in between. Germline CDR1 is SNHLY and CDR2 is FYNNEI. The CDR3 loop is CASSDYTF. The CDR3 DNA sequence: TGTGCCTCATCTGACTACACCTTC.

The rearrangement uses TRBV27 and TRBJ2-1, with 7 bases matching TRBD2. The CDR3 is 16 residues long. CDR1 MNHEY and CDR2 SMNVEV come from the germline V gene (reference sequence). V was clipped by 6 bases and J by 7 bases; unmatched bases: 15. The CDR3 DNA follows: TGTGCCAGCAGCCTTTTGACGACATTGGGGGGGAATGAGCAGTTCTTC. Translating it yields CASSLLTTLGGNEQFF.

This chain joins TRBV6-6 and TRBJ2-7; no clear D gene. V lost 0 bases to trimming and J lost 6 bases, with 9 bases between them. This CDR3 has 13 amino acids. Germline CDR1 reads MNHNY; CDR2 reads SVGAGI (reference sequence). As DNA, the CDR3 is TGTGCCAGCAGTTACTCGACGGGTTCCGAGCAGTACTTC. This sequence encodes CASSYSTGSEQYF.

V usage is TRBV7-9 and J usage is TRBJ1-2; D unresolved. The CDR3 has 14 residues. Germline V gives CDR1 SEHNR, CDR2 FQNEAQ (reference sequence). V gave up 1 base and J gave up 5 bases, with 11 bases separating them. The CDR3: CASSLVGGGYGYTF. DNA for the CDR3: TGTGCCAGCAGCTTAGTAGGCGGCGGATATGGCTACACCTTC. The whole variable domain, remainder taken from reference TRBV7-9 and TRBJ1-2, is DTGVSQNPRHKITKRGQNVTFRCDPISEHNRLYWYRQTLGQGPEFLTYFQNEAQLEKSRLLSDRFSAERPKGSFSTLEIQRTEQGDSAMYLCASSLVGGGYGYTFGSGTRLTVV.

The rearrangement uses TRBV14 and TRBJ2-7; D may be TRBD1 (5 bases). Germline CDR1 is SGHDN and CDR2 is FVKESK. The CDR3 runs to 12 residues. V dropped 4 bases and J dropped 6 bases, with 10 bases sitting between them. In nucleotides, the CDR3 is TGTGCCAGCAGCCGCGAAGGGGCCGAGCAGTACTTC. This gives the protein CASSREGAEQYF.